Included here is one T cell receptor beta chain sequence, with context. Its antigen is unknown. The entry originates in a study of cytomegalovirus exposure and HLA in healthy donors. Broader study findings: The authors later linked a missense DCLRE1C variant to TCR beta V- and J-gene trimming. Among TCR sequences, most were rare, though some public TCRs appeared in many donors. The likely explanation for a cluster of highly shared sequence variants was sequencing artifact.

Regarding donors, all were healthy bone marrow donors. The PCR ran on 60 Vbeta and 13 Jbeta primers. Sequencing was performed with immunoSEQ multiplex PCR; in TCRdb, only in-frame clones are kept and a portion is missing. The sample has 100,000 or so clones; roughly three quarters are singletons. This receptor was taken from a woman aged 35 to 49 in good health and CMV-seronegative. The sample comprised PBMCs.

The CDR3 DNA reads as TGTGCCAGCAGCTTAGTACTAGCGGGAGGAGAGACCCAGTACTTC. Its protein product is CASSLVLAGGETQYF. This chain connects TRBV7-9 to TRBJ2-5, with 12 nucleotides matching TRBD2. This CDR3 region has 15 residues. In germline, CDR1 is SEHNR, CDR2 FQNEAQ (reference sequence). After removal of 1 base from V and 4 bases from J, the junction contained 1 base not matched to a gene.